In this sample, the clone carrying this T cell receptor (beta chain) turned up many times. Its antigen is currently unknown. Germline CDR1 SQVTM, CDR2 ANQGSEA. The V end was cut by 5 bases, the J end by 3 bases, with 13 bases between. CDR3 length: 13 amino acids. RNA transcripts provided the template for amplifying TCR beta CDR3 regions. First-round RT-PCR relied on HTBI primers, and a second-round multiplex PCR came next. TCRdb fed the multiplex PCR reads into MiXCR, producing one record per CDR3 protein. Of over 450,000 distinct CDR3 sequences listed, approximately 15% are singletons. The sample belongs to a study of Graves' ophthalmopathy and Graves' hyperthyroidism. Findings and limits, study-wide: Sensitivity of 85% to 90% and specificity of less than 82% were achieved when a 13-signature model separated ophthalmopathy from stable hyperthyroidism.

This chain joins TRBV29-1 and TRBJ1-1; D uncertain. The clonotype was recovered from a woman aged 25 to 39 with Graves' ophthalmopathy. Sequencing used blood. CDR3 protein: CSVSLGGYTEAFF. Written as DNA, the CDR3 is TGCAGCGTTTCCCTAGGCGGGTACACTGAAGCTTTCTTT.